This T cell receptor beta chain is drawn from a study of blood T cell repertoires in COVID-19. In the study overall: Nucleic acid was either cDNA or gDNA, and it came from T cells, B-cell-depleted T cells, or PBMCs.

Original data processing: Cell counts per sample came from amplifying reference gene primers. Measured with immunoSEQ multiplex PCR; TCRdb has only the in-frame clones, and not every one. V and J calls and clone size are those listed in that table; D and trimming were worked out from the DNA. This sample has some 300,000 clones; 75% to 90% occur once, and the top ten carry approximately 2%. V was pared by 4 bases and J by 6 bases, with 22 bases between. The CDR3 runs 17 residues. CDR1 SGHTA and CDR2 FQGNSA come from the germline V gene. The specimen sequenced was peripheral blood. The clonotype comes from a man younger than 30 with active or convalescent COVID-19. The V call is TRBV7-2, the J call TRBJ2-1; D possibly corresponds to TRBD1 (5 bases). CDR3 in DNA: TGTGCCAGCAGCTCCCAGGGTTCCGCAGGGTTTCCCAATGAGCAGTTCTTC. Protein product: CASSSQGSAGFPNEQFF.